One and the same sample provided the 22 T cell receptor beta chains below, sequenced in a study of breast tumors, draining lymph nodes, adjacent tissues. TCRdb re-called the multiplex PCR reads with MiXCR, one entry per CDR3 protein. The sample contains 85,000 to 130,000 distinct CDR3 sequences, 20% to 25% of which appear only once. Axillary draining lymph nodes of breast cancer patients supplied the node samples. Specimen: axillary lymph node tissue. The receptors were gathered from a female donor with breast cancer. Some clones in this sample may be carry-over from other donors' samples.

This clonotype has at least ten counts. The chain employs TRBV3-1 and TRBJ1-2; TRBD1 matches 7 bases. The CDR3 sequence is 12 residues long. Germline assignment: CDR1 LGHDT and CDR2 YNNKEL (reference sequence). V gave up 2 bases and J gave up 8 bases; unmatched junction bases: 2. The CDR3 loop is CASSQHRGGYTF. The CDR3 nucleotides read TGTGCCAGCAGCCAACACAGGGGAGGCTACACCTTC.

This clonotype was counted at least ten times. V usage is TRBV20-1 and J usage is TRBJ2-3; 8 bases are shared with TRBD2. The CDR3 spans 13 residues. The ends lost 1 base at V and 6 bases at J; junction bases unmatched: 3. In germline, CDR1 is DFQATT, CDR2 SNEGSKA (reference sequence). CDR3 region: CSARGGGRDTQYF. DNA of the CDR3: TGCAGTGCTAGAGGCGGGGGGAGGGATACGCAGTATTTT.

The chain employs TRBV12-3 or TRBV12-4 and TRBJ2-4; D uncertain. The CDR3 extends over 12 amino acids. Trimming cost V 6 bases and J 9 bases, with 12 bases left between them. This CDR3 reads CASRSTGGIQYF. CDR3 DNA sequence: TGTGCCAGCAGGTCAACGGGTGGCATTCAGTACTTC.

The table lists this clonotype with many counts. This chain connects TRBV29-1 to TRBJ1-2; D remains unclear. In germline, CDR1 is SQVTM, CDR2 ANQGSEA. Trimming shortened V by 4 bases and J by 0 bases, and 9 bases separated the two germline ends. This CDR3 is built from 13 residues. The CDR3 nucleotides are TGCAGCGTTGGGGCCAGGACTAACTATGGCTACACCTTC. Its translation: CSVGARTNYGYTF.

J is TRBJ2-7 and V is TRBV28, with 8 bases matching TRBD2. Germline values: CDR1 MDHEN, CDR2 SYDVKM. V was clipped by 5 bases and J by 6 bases; unmatched bases: 12. CDR3 size: 15 residues. CDR3 region: CASSAPGLVLSEQYF. The CDR3 nucleotides are TGTGCCAGCAGTGCCCCGGGACTAGTATTAAGCGAGCAGTACTTC.

This clonotype has a count of ten or more. The chain links TRBV20-1 to TRBJ2-7; D is ambiguous. Per germline, CDR1 DFQATT and CDR2 SNEGSKA (reference sequence). V dropped 2 bases and J dropped 3 bases, with 5 bases sitting between them. The CDR3 is 11 residues long. The DNA for the CDR3 is TGCAGTGCTAGACAAGACTACGAGCAGTACTTC. The encoded protein is CSARQDYEQYF.

This clonotype occurred many times. The gene calls are TRBV6-5 and TRBJ2-7; D uncertain. This CDR3 comprises 11 residues. Trimming pared 4 bases from V and 5 bases from J, leaving 6 bases between. Germline V gene lookup returns CDR1 MNHEY and CDR2 SVGAGI. The CDR3 loop is CASSFLDEQYF. CDR3 coding DNA: TGTGCCAGCAGTTTCCTAGACGAGCAGTACTTC.

As concerns this clonotype: A much bigger clone sits one base away, suggesting this may be a read error. The rearrangement joins TRBV28 to TRBJ2-7, with D possibly being TRBD1 (6 bases). Trimming shortened V by 8 bases and J by 3 bases, and 14 bases separated the two germline ends. This CDR3 comprises 13 residues. The germline gives CDR1 MDHEN, CDR2 SYDVKM. The CDR3 DNA reads TGTGCCAGCGGTTCCGGACAGCACTACGAGCAGTACTTC. This gives the protein CASGSGQHYEQYF.

There are many counts of this clonotype. This chain joins TRBV2 and TRBJ1-2, with 10 bases aligning to TRBD1. V dropped 7 bases and J dropped 7; count of bases not matched to a gene: 12. Looked up from germline, CDR1 is SNHLY and CDR2 is FYNNEI. The CDR3 is made up of 15 amino acids. The CDR3 DNA reads TGTGCCAGCAAACTGACAGGGGGCGCAGGTCTTGGCTACACCTTC. Protein: CASKLTGGAGLGYTF.

At least ten counts were recorded for this clonotype. This rearrangement joins TRBV10-1 to TRBJ2-2; 9 bases map to TRBD1. Germline V gene sequence: CDR1 WNHNN, CDR2 SYGVQD (reference sequence). The CDR3 has 14 amino acids. V gave up 6 bases and J gave up 6 bases; unmatched junction bases: 5. CDR3 nucleotides: TGCGCCAGCAGCCCGACAGGGGGATCCGGGGAGCTGTTTTTT. It encodes CASSPTGGSGELFF.

This clonotype was observed many times. The chain joins TRBV19 to TRBJ2-5; D uncertain. Germline loops: CDR1 LNHDA, CDR2 SQIVND (reference sequence). The length of the CDR3 is 14 residues. Trimming shortened V by 5 bases and J by 3 bases, and 13 bases separated the two germline ends. CDR3 DNA sequence: TGTGCCAGTAGTCCAGCTAGTATAGAAGAGACCCAGTACTTC. This translates into CASSPASIEETQYF.

This clonotype came up many times. This sequence joins TRBV20-1 and TRBJ2-1; perhaps TRBD2 as D (6 bases). Trimming left V 3 bases short and J 6 bases short, with 18 bases between. The length of the CDR3 is 15 residues. Germline V gives CDR1 DFQATT, CDR2 SNEGSKA (reference sequence). CDR3 DNA: TGCAGTGCTAGCCGGCCGGGAGTCCCGGGCAATGAGCAGTTCTTC. It translates to CSASRPGVPGNEQFF.

Ten or more counts support this clonotype. J is TRBJ2-1 and V is TRBV20-1; 8 bases map to TRBD2. CDR3 length equals 15 residues. With V trimmed by 1 base and J by 2 bases, 4 bases remained unmatched. The V gene's germline CDR1 is DFQATT and CDR2 SNEGSKA (reference sequence). The CDR3 DNA reads TGCAGTGCTAGAGGTCGGGGGGGGACCTACAATGAGCAGTTCTTC. The encoded protein is CSARGRGGTYNEQFF.

This clonotype was seen repeatedly, ten times or more. The gene calls are TRBV7-8 and TRBJ2-7, with TRBD2 matching over 7 bases. J lost 4 bases, V lost 0 bases, and 9 bases had no gene match. The CDR3 is made up of 16 amino acids. Germline CDR1 SGHVS, CDR2 FQNEAQ. CDR3: CASSLAAVAGGYEQYF. The CDR3 DNA sequence: TGTGCCAGCAGCTTAGCGGCGGTAGCGGGTGGGTACGAGCAGTACTTC.

The genes are TRBV18 and TRBJ1-5, with a tentative D call TRBD1 (5 bases). Germline CDR1 and CDR2: KGHSH and LQKENI. CDR3 length: 15 residues. Trimming removed 0 bases at V and 2 bases at J, with 8 bases between. The CDR3 coding sequence is TGTGCCAGCTCACCACCAGGGGAGGGCAATCAGCCCCAGCATTTT. Translating gives CASSPPGEGNQPQHF.

This clonotype occurred once. At one end the junction does not follow the germline gene, possibly because of a read error. This rearrangement joins TRBV3-1 to TRBJ2-1, with D uncertain. The CDR3 sequence is 13 residues long. Germline CDR1 reads LGHDT; CDR2 reads YNNKEL (reference sequence). Here the CDR3 DNA reads TGTGCCGGCAGCCAAGAGATTCTCAATGAGCAGTTCTTT. Residues: CAGSQEILNEQFF.

Worth noting for this clonotype: This may be a read error, as it is one base from a much larger clone. The genes are TRBV5-1 and TRBJ2-5, with TRBD1 identical over 9 bases. Germline lookup yields CDR1 SGHRS and CDR2 YFSETQ. After removal of 3 bases from V and 4 bases from J, the junction contained 4 bases not matched to a gene. The CDR3 is made up of 14 amino acids. The CDR3, as DNA: TGCGCCAGCAGCTCACAGGGGGCCCGAGAGACCCAGTACTTC. Its translation: CASSSQGARETQYF.

This clonotype has ten or more counts. The chain links TRBV9 to TRBJ1-2; the match to TRBD1 covers 10 bases. The CDR3 is made up of 13 amino acids. The trim removed 6 bases at V and 5 bases at J, leaving 4 bases unmatched. CDR1 is SGDLS, CDR2 YYNGEE, per germline. CDR3 residues: CASKDRGVYGYTF. In nucleotides, the CDR3 is TGTGCCAGCAAGGACAGGGGGGTTTATGGCTACACCTTC.

In its sample, this clonotype was seen a few times. V is TRBV27 and J is TRBJ2-5, with TRBD2 identical over 8 bases. After removal of 5 bases from V and 2 bases from J, the junction contained 10 bases not matched to a gene. The CDR3 covers 16 residues. Germline V gives CDR1 MNHEY, CDR2 SMNVEV (reference sequence). This CDR3 is CASSGLARGPQETQYF. For the CDR3, the DNA is TGTGCCAGCAGTGGACTAGCTAGAGGACCACAAGAGACCCAGTACTTC.

The rearrangement joins TRBV20-1 to TRBJ1-1; no clear D gene. Trimming shortened V by 0 bases and J by 4 bases, and 6 bases separated the two germline ends. Looked up from germline, CDR1 is DFQATT and CDR2 is SNEGSKA (reference sequence). This CDR3 is built from 12 residues. The CDR3 is CSAREDPTEAFF. The CDR3 DNA sequence: TGCAGTGCTAGAGAAGACCCCACTGAAGCTTTCTTT.

The CDR3 coding sequence is TGTGCCAGCAGCTTGGGTATAAGGGCGATGTACGAGCAGTACTTC. This translates into CASSLGIRAMYEQYF. This chain links TRBV5-6 with TRBJ2-7; D remains ambiguous. This CDR3 region has 15 residues. Trimming left V 0 bases short and J 4 bases short, with 14 bases between. CDR1 is SGHDT, CDR2 YYEEEE, per germline.

This clonotype was recorded many times. The gene calls are TRBV7-9 and TRBJ2-7, with D uncertain. V gave up 4 bases and J gave up 4 bases, with 8 bases separating them. This CDR3 comprises 12 residues. Germline-derived CDR1 and CDR2 are SEHNR and FQNEAQ (reference sequence). The CDR3 sequence is CASSSQYYEQYF. The CDR3 region has the DNA TGTGCCAGCAGCTCGCAATATTACGAGCAGTACTTC.